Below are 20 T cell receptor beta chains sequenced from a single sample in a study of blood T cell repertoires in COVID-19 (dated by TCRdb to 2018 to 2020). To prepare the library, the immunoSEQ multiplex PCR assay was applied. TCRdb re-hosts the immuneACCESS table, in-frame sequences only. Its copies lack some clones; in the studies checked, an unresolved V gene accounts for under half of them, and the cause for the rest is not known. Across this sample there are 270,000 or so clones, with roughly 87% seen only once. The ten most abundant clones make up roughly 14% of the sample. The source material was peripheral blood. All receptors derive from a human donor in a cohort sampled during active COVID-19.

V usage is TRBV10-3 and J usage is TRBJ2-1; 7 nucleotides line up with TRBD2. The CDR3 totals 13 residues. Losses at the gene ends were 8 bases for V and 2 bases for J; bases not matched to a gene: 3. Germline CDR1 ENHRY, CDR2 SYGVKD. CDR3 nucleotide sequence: TGTGCCATCGGGAGGGACGCCTACAATGAGCAGTTCTTC. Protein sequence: CAIGRDAYNEQFF.

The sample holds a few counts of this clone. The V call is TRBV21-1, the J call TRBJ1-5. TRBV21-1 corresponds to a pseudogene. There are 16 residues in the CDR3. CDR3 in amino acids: CASSKVLEGMIWPQHF. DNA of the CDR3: TGTGCCAGCAGCAAAGTTCTGGAGGGTATGATTTGGCCCCAGCATTTT.

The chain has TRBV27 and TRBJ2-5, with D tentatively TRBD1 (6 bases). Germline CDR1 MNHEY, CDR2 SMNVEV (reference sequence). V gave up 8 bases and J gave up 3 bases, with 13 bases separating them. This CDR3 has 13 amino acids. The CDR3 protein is CASSPWDKETQYF. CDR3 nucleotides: TGTGCCAGCTCGCCGTGGGACAAAGAGACCCAGTACTTC.

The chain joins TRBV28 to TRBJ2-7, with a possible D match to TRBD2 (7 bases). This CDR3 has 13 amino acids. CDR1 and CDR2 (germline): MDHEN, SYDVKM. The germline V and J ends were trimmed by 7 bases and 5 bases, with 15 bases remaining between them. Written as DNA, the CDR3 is TGTGCCAGCAAGGGGCAGGGGAGGGACGAGCAGTACTTC. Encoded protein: CASKGQGRDEQYF.

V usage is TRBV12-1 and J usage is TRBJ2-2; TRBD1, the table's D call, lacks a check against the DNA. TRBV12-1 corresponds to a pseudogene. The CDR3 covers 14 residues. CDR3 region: CASSSRQGTGELFF. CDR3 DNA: TGTGCCAGCAGTTCCCGACAGGGCACCGGGGAGCTGTTTTTT.

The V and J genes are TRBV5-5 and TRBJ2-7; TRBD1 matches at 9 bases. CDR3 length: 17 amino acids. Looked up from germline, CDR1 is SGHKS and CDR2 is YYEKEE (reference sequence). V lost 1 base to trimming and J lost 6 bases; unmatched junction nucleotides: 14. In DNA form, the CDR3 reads TGTGCCAGCAGCTTGTCCCCTCGGGACAGGGAAAGGGGCGAGCAGTACTTC. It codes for CASSLSPRDRERGEQYF.

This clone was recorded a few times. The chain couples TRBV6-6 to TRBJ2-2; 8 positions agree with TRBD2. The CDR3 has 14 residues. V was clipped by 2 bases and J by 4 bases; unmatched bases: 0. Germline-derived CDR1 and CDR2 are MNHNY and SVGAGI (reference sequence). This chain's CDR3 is CASSYSGSTGELFF. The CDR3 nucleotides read TGTGCCAGCAGTTACAGCGGGAGCACCGGGGAGCTGTTTTTT.

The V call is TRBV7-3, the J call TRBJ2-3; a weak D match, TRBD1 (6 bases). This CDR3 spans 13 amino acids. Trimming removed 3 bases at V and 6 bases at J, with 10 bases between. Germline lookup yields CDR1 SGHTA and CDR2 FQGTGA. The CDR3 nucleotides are TGTGCCAGCAGCTTTAGGGGGTCCGATACGCAGTATTTT. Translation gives CASSFRGSDTQYF.

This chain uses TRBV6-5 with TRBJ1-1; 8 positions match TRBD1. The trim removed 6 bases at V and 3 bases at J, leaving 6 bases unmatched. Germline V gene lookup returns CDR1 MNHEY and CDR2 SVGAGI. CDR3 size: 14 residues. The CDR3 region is CASREQGAHTEAFF. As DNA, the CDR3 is TGTGCCAGCAGGGAGCAGGGGGCGCACACTGAAGCTTTCTTT.

The CDR3 reads CASSSGTDLLEQYF. As DNA, the CDR3 is TGCGCCAGCAGCTCCGGGACAGACCTTTTAGAGCAGTACTTC. The chain recombines TRBV5-1 with TRBJ2-7, with TRBD1 matching over 7 bases. Unmatched junction bases numbered 10, after V lost 3 bases and J lost 7 bases. Germline V gene sequence: CDR1 SGHRS, CDR2 YFSETQ. The length of the CDR3 is 14 residues.

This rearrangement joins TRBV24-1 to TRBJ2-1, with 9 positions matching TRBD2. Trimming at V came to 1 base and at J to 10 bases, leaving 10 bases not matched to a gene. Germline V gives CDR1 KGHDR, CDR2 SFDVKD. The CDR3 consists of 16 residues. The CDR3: CATSDFRTSANREQFF. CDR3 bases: TGTGCCACCAGTGATTTCAGGACTAGCGCAAATAGGGAGCAGTTCTTC.

In nucleotides, the CDR3 is TGTGCCAGCAGCTTGAAGCTAGCGGGAGTAGGGAATGAGCAGTTCTTC. This codes for CASSLKLAGVGNEQFF. The genes are TRBV5-4 and TRBJ2-1; 10 positions match TRBD2. With 1 base clipped from V and 7 bases from J, the junction kept 8 bases outside the gene matches. This CDR3 is 16 amino acids long. Germline assignment: CDR1 SGHNT and CDR2 YYREEE (reference sequence).

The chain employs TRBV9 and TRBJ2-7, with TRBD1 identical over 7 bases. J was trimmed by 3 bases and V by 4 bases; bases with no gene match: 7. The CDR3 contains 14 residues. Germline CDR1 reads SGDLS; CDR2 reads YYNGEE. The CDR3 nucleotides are TGTGCCAGCAGCACCGGACAGGCTGTCTACGAGCAGTACTTC. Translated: CASSTGQAVYEQYF.

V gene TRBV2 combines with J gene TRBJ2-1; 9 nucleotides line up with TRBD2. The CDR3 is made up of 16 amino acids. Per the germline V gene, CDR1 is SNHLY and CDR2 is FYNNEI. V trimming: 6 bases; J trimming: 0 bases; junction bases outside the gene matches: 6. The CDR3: CASRREGRSSYNEQFF. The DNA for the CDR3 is TGTGCCAGCAGGCGGGAGGGCCGAAGCTCCTACAATGAGCAGTTCTTC.

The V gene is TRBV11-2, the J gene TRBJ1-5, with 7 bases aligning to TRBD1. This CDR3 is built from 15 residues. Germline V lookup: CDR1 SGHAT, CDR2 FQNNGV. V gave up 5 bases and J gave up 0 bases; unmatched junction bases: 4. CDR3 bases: TGTGCCAGCAGCCCCGGGACAGTTAGCAATCAGCCCCAGCATTTT. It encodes CASSPGTVSNQPQHF.

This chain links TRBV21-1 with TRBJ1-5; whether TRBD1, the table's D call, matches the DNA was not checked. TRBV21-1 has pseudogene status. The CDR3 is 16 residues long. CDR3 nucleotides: TGTGCCAGCAGCAAACTTCCGACAGGGAGAGAGAGGCCCCAGCATTTT. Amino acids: CASSKLPTGRERPQHF.

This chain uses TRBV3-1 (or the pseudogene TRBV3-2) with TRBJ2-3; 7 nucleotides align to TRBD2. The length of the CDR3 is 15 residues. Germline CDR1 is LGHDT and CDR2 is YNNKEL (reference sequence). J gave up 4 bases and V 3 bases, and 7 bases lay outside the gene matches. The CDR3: CASSHNPTSSDTQYF. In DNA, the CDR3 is TGTGCCAGCAGCCACAACCCGACTAGCTCAGATACGCAGTATTTT.

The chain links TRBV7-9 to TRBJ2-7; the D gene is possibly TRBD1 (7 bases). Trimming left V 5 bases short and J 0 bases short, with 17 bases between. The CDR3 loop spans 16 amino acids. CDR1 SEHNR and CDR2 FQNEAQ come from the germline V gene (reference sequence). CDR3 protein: CASSQPRDRDSYEQYF. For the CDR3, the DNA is TGTGCCAGCAGCCAGCCGCGGGACAGAGACTCCTACGAGCAGTACTTC.

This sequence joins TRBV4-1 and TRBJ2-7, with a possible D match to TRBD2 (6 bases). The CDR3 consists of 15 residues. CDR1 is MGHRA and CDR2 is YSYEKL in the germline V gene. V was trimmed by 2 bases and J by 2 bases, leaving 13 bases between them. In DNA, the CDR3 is TGCGCCAGCAGCCAATCGCCTAGCGTTACCTACGAGCAGTACTTC. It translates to CASSQSPSVTYEQYF.

CDR3 protein: CASTTISVNQPQHF. CDR3 coding DNA: TGTGCCAGCACCACAATATCAGTTAATCAGCCCCAGCATTTT. The rearrangement joins TRBV28 to TRBJ1-5; D is unresolved. The CDR3 length is 14 residues. Trimming took 7 bases from V and 4 from J, leaving 14 bases between them. Germline V gene data show CDR1 as MDHEN and CDR2 as SYDVKM.